These 7 T cell receptor beta chains originate from one sample sequenced in a study of naive and memory T cell subsets. Treatment denoted: skin biopsy from PPD injection site in Mantoux-positive individual. TCR cDNA received a 3' ligated oligonucleotide that carried a UMI. Amplification of ligated cDNA took four PCR rounds with SP2 and nested alpha and beta constant primers. TCRdb re-called the UMI-ligation and nested PCR reads with MiXCR, one entry per CDR3 protein. The sample includes 20,000 to 25,000 distinct CDR3 sequences, nearly 6% of them seen just once. The sequenced sample was skin, obtained from a tuberculin skin test site. These receptors were obtained from an adult in good health.

This clonotype has at least ten counts. The CDR3 loop is CSARDWTVDEKLFF. The CDR3 coding sequence is TGCAGTGCTAGAGATTGGACAGTGGATGAAAAACTGTTTTTT. J is TRBJ1-4 and V is TRBV20-1; D perhaps matches TRBD1 (6 bases). V was clipped by 0 bases and J by 6 bases, with 11 bases between them. Per germline, CDR1 DFQATT and CDR2 SNEGSKA (reference sequence). The CDR3 is made up of 14 amino acids.

This clonotype was picked up many times. The chain couples TRBV10-3 to TRBJ2-1; unclear D gene. Trimming cost V 2 bases and J 0 bases, with 5 bases left between them. Per the germline V gene, CDR1 is ENHRY and CDR2 is SYGVKD. The CDR3 sequence is 14 residues long. The CDR3 DNA follows: TGTGCCATCAGTGAGCTTAGCTCCTACAATGAGCAGTTCTTC. As protein: CAISELSSYNEQFF.

This clonotype was counted many times. The rearrangement joins TRBV12-3 or TRBV12-4 to TRBJ2-5, with a tentative D call TRBD1 (5 bases). Trimming removed 3 bases at V and 0 bases at J, with 11 bases between. The CDR3 spans 15 residues. Here the CDR3 reads CASSFFGQNQETQYF. CDR3 sequence (DNA): TGTGCCAGCAGTTTTTTCGGACAAAACCAAGAGACCCAGTACTTC.

V gene TRBV19 combines with J gene TRBJ1-1; 11 nucleotides line up with TRBD1. After removal of 7 bases from V and 5 bases from J, the junction contained 12 bases not matched to a gene. The germline V gene encodes CDR1 LNHDA and CDR2 SQIVND (reference sequence). The CDR3 runs to 16 residues. The DNA of the CDR3 is TGTGCCAGTATCCCCCTACGGACAGGGGGCGGGACTGAAGCTTTCTTT. It translates to CASIPLRTGGGTEAFF.

This clonotype was detected many times. The chain employs TRBV5-1 and TRBJ2-1; D possibly uses TRBD1 or TRBD2 (5 bases each). V lost 4 bases, J lost 3 bases, and 17 bases lay in between. The CDR3 runs 16 residues. Germline values: CDR1 SGHRS, CDR2 YFSETQ. The CDR3 DNA is TGCGCCAGCAGCAGAGGGGAGAGCGGCATCTACAATGAGCAGTTCTTC. Translating it yields CASSRGESGIYNEQFF.

In its sample, this clonotype ranks as medium-sized (0.01 to 0.1%). As DNA, the CDR3 is TGTGCCAGCTCGTGGTCCTCCGACTACGAGCAGTACTTC. This sequence encodes CASSWSSDYEQYF. The rearrangement uses TRBV6-1 and TRBJ2-7; D not resolved. V lost 8 bases to trimming and J lost 3 bases, with 14 bases between them. The CDR3 consists of 13 residues. Germline V lookup: CDR1 MNHNS, CDR2 SASEGT.

This rearrangement joins TRBV6-5 to TRBJ1-2; D is perhaps TRBD1 (5 bases). Germline CDR1 and CDR2: MNHEY and SVGAGI. This CDR3 spans 12 amino acids. Trimming took 6 bases from V and 8 from J, leaving 13 bases between them. CDR3 sequence: CASSSRVTGYTF. The CDR3 nucleotides read TGTGCCAGCAGCTCCAGGGTGACCGGCTACACCTTC.